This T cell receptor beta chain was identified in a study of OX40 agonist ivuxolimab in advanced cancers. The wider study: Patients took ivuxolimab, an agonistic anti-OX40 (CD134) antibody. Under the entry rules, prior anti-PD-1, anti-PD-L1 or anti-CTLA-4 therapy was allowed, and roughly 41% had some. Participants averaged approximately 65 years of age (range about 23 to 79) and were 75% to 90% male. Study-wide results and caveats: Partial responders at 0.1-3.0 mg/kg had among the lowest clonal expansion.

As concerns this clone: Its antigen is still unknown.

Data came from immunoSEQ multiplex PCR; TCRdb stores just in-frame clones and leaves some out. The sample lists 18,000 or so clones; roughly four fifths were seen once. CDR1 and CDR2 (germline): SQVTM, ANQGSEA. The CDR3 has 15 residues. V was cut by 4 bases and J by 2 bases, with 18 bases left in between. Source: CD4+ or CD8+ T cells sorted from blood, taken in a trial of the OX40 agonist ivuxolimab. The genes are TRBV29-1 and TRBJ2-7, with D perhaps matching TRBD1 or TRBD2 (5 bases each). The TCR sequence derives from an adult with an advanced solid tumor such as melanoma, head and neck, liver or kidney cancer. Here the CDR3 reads CSVGGLGDRTYEQYF. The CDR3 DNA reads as TGCAGCGTTGGCGGCCTGGGGGACCGAACCTACGAGCAGTACTTC.